This TCR beta chain comes out of a study of T-cell memory formation after mild COVID-19. Whole-study context: TCR clustering was largely donor specific.

This CDR3 has 14 amino acids. Trimming took 3 bases from V and 6 from J; bases not matched to a gene: 7. This clonotype was detected only a few times. Antigen: not known. Study outcomes and limitations: The appearance of some responding clones in pre-infection memory suggested that cross-reactive memory joined. Mainly in CM and EM were contracting CD4+ clones; CD8+ were in EMRA.

TCRdb recomputed calls from the 5' RACE reads with MiXCR, one row per CDR3 protein. Seen here are 350,000 to 500,000 distinct CDR3 sequences, 20% to 30% observed once, and the top ten hold less than 15%. The chain recombines TRBV12-3 or TRBV12-4 with TRBJ1-1, with 7 bases lining up with TRBD1. This TCR was recovered from an adult woman who had mild COVID-19 (a few samples of this study predate the infection). Cell type and time point are not known. Sequenced material: PBMCs or a T cell subset sorted from them (not recorded which). The chain's CDR3 is CASSFPRRGSEAFF. For the CDR3, the DNA is TGTGCCAGCAGTTTCCCCCGCAGGGGGTCTGAAGCTTTCTTT.